The present T cell receptor (beta chain) was sequenced within a study of shared clonotypes between healthy human individuals. Across the whole study: The donor pool was made up of a couple of women and three men aged 18 to 49.

Adult Caucasians living in Nashville, Tennessee made up all of the donors. CD45RA+ naive and CD45RA-negative memory subsets were separated from CD4+ cells. Clones were sequenced by immunoSEQ multiplex PCR, and TCRdb holds only the in-frame ones, with some missing. This table holds over 2 million clones, 90% to 95% found once. V shed 9 bases and J 0 bases; nucleotides not matched to a gene: 4. Germline-derived CDR1 and CDR2 are ENHRY and SYGVKD. The CDR3 sequence is 14 residues long. J is TRBJ2-2 and V is TRBV10-3; 7 bases map to TRBD1. The TCR comes from a young man in good health. Source material: naive CD4+ T cells sorted from blood. Indicated subset: CD45RA+ positively selected. The CDR3 region has the DNA TGTGCCATGAACAGGGGACCGAACACCGGGGAGCTGTTTTTT. Translation: CAMNRGPNTGELFF.